This T cell receptor (beta chain) derives from a study of tumor-infiltrating lymphocytes in primary liver carcinoma. This clonotype has only a few counts. Joint extraction of RNA and DNA used about 17-30 mg of bulk tissue that was unsorted. The investigators made TCR beta cDNA from approximately 500 ng total RNA, using a constant-region primer. Library construction for TCR beta comprised three nested multiplex PCR rounds performed with slightly modified ARM-PCR. It was with TRBV1-TRBV30 forward primers and a C-beta reverse primer that the first two PCR rounds were run, at roughly 10 cycles each. TCRdb reprocessed the multiplex PCR reads via MiXCR and lists one record per CDR3 protein. In the table there are almost 55,000 distinct CDR3 sequences, about 80% of which are singletons. Germline loops: CDR1 SGHVS, CDR2 FNYEAQ. V shed 4 bases, J shed 3 bases, and the junction held 9 bases outside the gene matches. This CDR3 comprises 15 residues.

Material: liver tumor tissue from sampling region 2. The sample's subset: tumor region T2, inferior pole. The receptor was isolated from a middle-aged man with primary liver carcinoma and hepatitis B virus infection. The chain links TRBV7-6 to TRBJ2-7; TRBD1 aligns across 7 bases. CDR3 in DNA: TGTGCCAGCAGCTCCCAGGCACAGGGGAACTACGAGCAGTACTTC. Translation: CASSSQAQGNYEQYF.